The following is a T cell receptor beta chain sequence with its context. This record belongs to a study of blood T cell repertoires in COVID-19. Study context: Donors in the United States, Italy and Spain gave samples during acute or convalescent COVID-19. Sample material is recorded as cDNA or gDNA derived from T cells, B-cell-depleted T cells, or PBMCs.

In the original processing: From reference gene primer amplification, estimates of nucleated cell counts were derived. Only in-frame clones appear in the TCRdb table, and some are missing; sequencing was by immunoSEQ multiplex PCR. For V, J and clone size, that table is used; D and trimming come from the DNA. In the table there are under 200,000 clones, 84% of which are singletons. With 6 bases removed from V and 0 bases from J, the gap between germline ends came to 12 bases. Germline V gives CDR1 MNHEY, CDR2 SMNVEV (reference sequence). The CDR3 sequence is 15 residues long. The sequenced sample consisted of peripheral blood. The rearrangement uses TRBV27 and TRBJ1-3; D is unclear. The sequence was collected from a man between 70 and 80 years old with active or convalescent COVID-19. The CDR3 sequence is CASRAGFFSGNTIYF. The CDR3 nucleotides are TGTGCCAGCAGAGCGGGTTTTTTCTCTGGAAACACCATATATTTT.